This record concerns one T cell receptor (beta chain) sequence. This entry comes from a study of identical twins. CDR3 length equals 10 residues. Trimming left V 7 bases short and J 5 bases short, with 4 bases between. The germline gives CDR1 WSHSY, CDR2 SAAADI. TCRdb reanalysed the 5' RACE reads using MiXCR and keeps one entry per CDR3 protein. The sample has hundreds of thousands of distinct CDR3 sequences, 21% seen once. These data were likewise used in another study, on T cells expressing NK-cell markers. That paper states: Several experiments employed an anti-gamma-delta TCR antibody to confine sorting to alpha-beta TCR T cells. There were a handful of donors in whom these clonotypes also led the CD3+CD56-NKG2C+ fraction.

The chain carries TRBV10-2 and TRBJ2-3, with D unclear. The clonotype comes from a woman aged 18-35 years in good health. The sequencing sample was made of PBMCs. The CDR3 bases are TGCGCCAGCAAACAAGATACGCAGTATTTT. Amino acids: CASKQDTQYF.